One and the same sample provided the 15 T cell receptor beta chains below, sequenced in a study of cytomegalovirus exposure and HLA in healthy donors. Libraries were prepared by immunoSEQ multiplex PCR; TCRdb keeps only in-frame clonotypes and omits some of them. Here the sample spans about 130,000 clones, 75% to 90% being singletons. The sequenced sample was PBMCs. All receptors come from a woman in her 30s in good health and CMV-seropositive.

This clone was observed a handful of times. This sequence joins TRBV4-2 and TRBJ2-2; a possible D gene is TRBD2 (5 bases). This CDR3 spans 15 amino acids. The V gene lost 4 bases and the J gene lost 4 bases, with 13 bases spanning the gap. The germline CDR1 and CDR2 sequences are LGHNA and YNFKEQ. This CDR3 reads CASSPGGEVTGELFF. CDR3 bases: TGTGCCAGCAGCCCCGGAGGCGAGGTCACCGGGGAGCTGTTTTTT.

The CDR3 DNA is TGTGCCAGCAGTGCCCTAGCGGGGGGAAAAGAGACCCAGTACTTC. It yields the protein CASSALAGGKETQYF. The rearrangement uses TRBV27 and TRBJ2-5, with 11 bases aligning to TRBD2. The CDR3 totals 15 residues. J lost 3 bases, V lost 5 bases, and 5 bases had no gene match. Germline V CDR1 and CDR2: MNHEY, SMNVEV (reference sequence).

The chain links TRBV13 to TRBJ2-7, with TRBD1 identical over 7 bases. V lost 5 bases to trimming and J lost 0 bases; unmatched junction nucleotides: 4. The CDR3 is made up of 14 amino acids. CDR1 PRHDT and CDR2 FYEKMQ come from the germline V gene (reference sequence). In DNA, the CDR3 is TGTGCCAGCAGCGTCGACAGGGTCTCCTACGAGCAGTACTTC. Amino acids: CASSVDRVSYEQYF.

The chain carries TRBV6-1 and TRBJ2-5; tentative D call: TRBD2 (5 bases). Germline CDR1 reads MNHNS; CDR2 reads SASEGT. The CDR3 spans 17 residues. V was trimmed by 2 bases and J by 4 bases, leaving 20 bases between them. Here the CDR3 reads CASSERIGWENPETQYF. CDR3 nucleotide sequence: TGTGCCAGCAGTGAAAGGATTGGGTGGGAGAACCCAGAGACCCAGTACTTC.

The V and J genes are TRBV9 and TRBJ1-2; TRBD1 is a possible D gene (6 bases). Germline V gene data show CDR1 as SGDLS and CDR2 as YYNGEE. This CDR3 is 17 amino acids long. V dropped 4 bases and J dropped 4 bases, with 23 bases sitting between them. The CDR3 sequence: CASSPRDIEQMVYGYTF. CDR3 DNA sequence: TGTGCCAGCAGCCCCCGGGACATCGAGCAAATGGTCTATGGCTACACCTTC.

The chain recombines TRBV7-2 with TRBJ2-7; a possible D gene is TRBD1 (6 bases). The CDR3 runs 19 residues. Looked up from germline, CDR1 is SGHTA and CDR2 is FQGNSA. With 5 bases removed from V and 6 bases from J, the gap between germline ends came to 32 bases. As DNA, the CDR3 is TGTGCCAGCAGCATCGGATACCGGACAGTCCGTCAAAAGCCCTTCGAGCAGTACTTC. This sequence encodes CASSIGYRTVRQKPFEQYF.

The J gene is TRBJ1-5, the V gene TRBV28; D ambiguous. The germline CDR1 and CDR2 sequences are MDHEN and SYDVKM. The CDR3 is made up of 16 amino acids. V was trimmed by 1 base and J by 0 bases, leaving 10 bases between them. The CDR3 DNA is TGTGCCAGCAGTTTATTCAGGCCATATAGCAATCAGCCCCAGCATTTT. Translated, it gives CASSLFRPYSNQPQHF. The whole variable domain, filled in from reference TRBV28 and TRBJ1-5, reads DVKVTQSSRYLVKRTGEKVFLECVQDMDHENMFWYRQDPGLGLRLIYFSYDVKMKEKGDIPEGYSVSREKKERFSLILESASTNQTSMYLCASSLFRPYSNQPQHFGDGTRLSIL.

This chain joins TRBV5-1 and TRBJ2-7; tentatively, D is TRBD2 (5 bases). This CDR3 has 13 amino acids. V was pared by 0 bases and J by 6 bases, with 10 bases between. Germline-derived CDR1 and CDR2 are SGHRS and YFSETQ. In DNA form, the CDR3 reads TGCGCCAGCAGCTTGGAAGGGAGCCCCGAGCAGTACTTC. As protein: CASSLEGSPEQYF.

This chain uses TRBV7-3 with TRBJ2-2; tentative D call: TRBD1 (6 bases). From germline, CDR1 is SGHTA and CDR2 FQGTGA. Trimming pared 5 bases from V and 2 bases from J, leaving 15 bases between. The CDR3 length is 16 residues. The DNA of the CDR3 is TGTGCCAGCAGCGATGCCGGGACAAGAAACACCGGGGAGCTGTTTTTT. Encoded protein: CASSDAGTRNTGELFF.

The V call is TRBV28, the J call TRBJ1-6, with D maybe TRBD1 (5 bases). This CDR3 has 17 amino acids. Germline CDR1 MDHEN, CDR2 SYDVKM. The V end was cut by 5 bases, the J end by 0 bases, with 14 bases between. CDR3: CASSEGRESSYNSPLHF. The CDR3 nucleotides read TGTGCCAGCAGTGAGGGACGGGAGAGCTCCTATAATTCACCCCTCCACTTT.

This clone was observed once. The rearrangement joins TRBV5-4 to TRBJ2-7; 7 nucleotides line up with TRBD1. Germline CDR1 is SGHNT and CDR2 is YYREEE (reference sequence). The CDR3 extends over 14 amino acids. Trimming cost V 3 bases and J 3 bases; bases outside gene matches: 6. CDR3 DNA: TGTGCCAGCAGCTCCGAGACAGGGAACTACGAGCAGTACTTC. The encoded protein is CASSSETGNYEQYF.

V and J are TRBV27 and TRBJ2-3; D uncertain. Trimming took 4 bases from V and 0 from J, leaving 8 bases between them. The germline gives CDR1 MNHEY, CDR2 SMNVEV (reference sequence). This CDR3 region has 14 residues. The CDR3 loop is CASSSHSSTDTQYF. The CDR3 DNA reads as TGTGCCAGCAGTTCCCACTCTAGCACAGATACGCAGTATTTT.

V gene TRBV2 combines with J gene TRBJ2-1; TRBD1 matches 7 bases. This CDR3 is built from 13 residues. J was trimmed by 5 bases and V by 10 bases; bases with no gene match: 8. Germline loops: CDR1 SNHLY, CDR2 FYNNEI. CDR3 coding DNA: TGTGCCACCCCCGGGACAGCAGACAATGAGCAGTTCTTC. Its protein product is CATPGTADNEQFF.

This chain uses TRBV21-1 with TRBJ2-3; TRBD2, the table's D call, lacks a check against the DNA. TRBV21-1 is given as a pseudogene. This CDR3 spans 18 amino acids. The CDR3 nucleotides are TGTGCCAGCAGCAAAATAGAAGGGGACTCGACTAGCACAGATACGCAGTATTTT. Encoded protein: CASSKIEGDSTSTDTQYF.

The rearrangement joins TRBV4-1 to TRBJ2-3; the match to TRBD2 covers 11 bases. The CDR3 has 18 amino acids. The junction had 10 bases not matched to a gene; V was cut back by 4 bases and J by 1 base. Germline CDR1 reads MGHRA; CDR2 reads YSYEKL. The CDR3 region has the DNA TGCGCCAGCAGCCCGGGACTAGCGGCCCCATGGGGCACAGATACGCAGTATTTT. It is translated as CASSPGLAAPWGTDTQYF.